This TCR beta chain was sequenced for a study of Graves' ophthalmopathy and Graves' hyperthyroidism. CDR1 MNHEY and CDR2 SMNVEV come from the germline V gene (reference sequence). The CDR3 contains 13 residues. Amplification from RNA transcripts yielded the TCR beta CDR3 regions. HTBI-primed first-round RT-PCR preceded second-round multiplex PCR. TCRdb re-derived calls from the multiplex PCR reads in MiXCR, one entry per CDR3 protein. The table lists hundreds of thousands of distinct CDR3 sequences, 20% to 25% of them singletons. Concerning this clonotype itself: This sequence may be a read error, since a much larger clone differs from it by one base.

V usage is TRBV27 and J usage is TRBJ1-2, with 8 bases that match TRBD1. Sample: peripheral blood. The receptor comes from a woman aged 18-29 years with stable Graves' hyperthyroidism. Some clones in this sample may be carry-over from other donors' samples. CDR3 residues: CASSSTGGSGYSF. The CDR3 DNA reads TGTGCCAGCAGTTCAACAGGGGGTAGTGGCTACAGCTTC.